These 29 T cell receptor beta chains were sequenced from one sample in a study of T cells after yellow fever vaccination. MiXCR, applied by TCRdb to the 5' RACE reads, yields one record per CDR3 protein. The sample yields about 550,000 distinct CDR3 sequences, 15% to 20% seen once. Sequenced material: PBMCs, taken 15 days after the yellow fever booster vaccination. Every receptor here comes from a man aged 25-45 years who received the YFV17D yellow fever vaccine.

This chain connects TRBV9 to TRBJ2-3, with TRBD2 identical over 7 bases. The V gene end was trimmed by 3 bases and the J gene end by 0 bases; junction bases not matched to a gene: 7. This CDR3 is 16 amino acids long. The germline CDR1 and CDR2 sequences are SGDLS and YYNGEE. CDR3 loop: CASSDRLATSTDTQYF. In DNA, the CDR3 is TGTGCCAGCAGCGACCGACTAGCAACTAGCACAGATACGCAGTATTTT.

In DNA form, the CDR3 reads TGCAGTGCTAGGTGGAGCGGGAGGGCAGTCAATGAGCAGTTCTTC. The encoded protein is CSARWSGRAVNEQFF. V and J are TRBV20-1 and TRBJ2-1, with TRBD2 matching over 10 bases. With 3 bases clipped from V and 6 bases from J, the junction kept 8 bases outside the gene matches. There are 15 residues in the CDR3. Germline lookup yields CDR1 DFQATT and CDR2 SNEGSKA (reference sequence).

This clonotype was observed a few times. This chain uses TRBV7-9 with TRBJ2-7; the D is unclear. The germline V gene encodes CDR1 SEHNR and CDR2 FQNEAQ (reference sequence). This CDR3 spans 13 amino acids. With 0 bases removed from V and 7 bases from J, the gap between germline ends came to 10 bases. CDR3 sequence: CASSLAQVGEQYF. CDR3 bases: TGTGCCAGCAGCTTAGCGCAGGTCGGGGAGCAGTACTTC.

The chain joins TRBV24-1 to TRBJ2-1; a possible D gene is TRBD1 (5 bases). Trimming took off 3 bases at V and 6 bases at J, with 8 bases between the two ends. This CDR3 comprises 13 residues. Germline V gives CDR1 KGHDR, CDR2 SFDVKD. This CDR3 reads CATSDKGINEQFF. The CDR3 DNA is TGTGCCACCAGTGATAAGGGGATCAATGAGCAGTTCTTC.

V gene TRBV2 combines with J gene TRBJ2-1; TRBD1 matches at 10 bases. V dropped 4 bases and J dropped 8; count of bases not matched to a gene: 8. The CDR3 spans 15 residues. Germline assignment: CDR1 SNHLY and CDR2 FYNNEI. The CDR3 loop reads CASSAWGQGIDEQFF. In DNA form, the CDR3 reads TGTGCCAGCAGTGCGTGGGGACAGGGGATCGATGAGCAGTTCTTC.

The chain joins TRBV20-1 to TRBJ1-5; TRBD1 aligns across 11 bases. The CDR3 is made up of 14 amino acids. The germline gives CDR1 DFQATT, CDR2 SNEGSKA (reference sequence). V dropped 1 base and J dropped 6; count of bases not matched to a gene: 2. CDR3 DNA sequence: TGCAGTGCTAGAGGGGGACAGGGGGGTCAGCCCCAGCATTTT. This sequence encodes CSARGGQGGQPQHF.

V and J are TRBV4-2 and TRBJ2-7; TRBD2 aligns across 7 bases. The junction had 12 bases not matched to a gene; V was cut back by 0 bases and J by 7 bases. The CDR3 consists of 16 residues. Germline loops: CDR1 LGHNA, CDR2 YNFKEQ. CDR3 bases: TGTGCCAGCAGCCAAGATTCAGGCGGGGGTTGGAAGGAGCAGTACTTC. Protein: CASSQDSGGGWKEQYF.

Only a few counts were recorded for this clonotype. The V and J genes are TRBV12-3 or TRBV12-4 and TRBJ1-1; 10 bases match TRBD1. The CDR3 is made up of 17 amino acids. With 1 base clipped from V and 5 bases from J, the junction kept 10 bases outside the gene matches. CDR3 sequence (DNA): TGTGCCAGCAGTTTAGGAGGACAGGGGGAGGGGGGGACTGAAGCTTTCTTT. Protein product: CASSLGGQGEGGTEAFF.

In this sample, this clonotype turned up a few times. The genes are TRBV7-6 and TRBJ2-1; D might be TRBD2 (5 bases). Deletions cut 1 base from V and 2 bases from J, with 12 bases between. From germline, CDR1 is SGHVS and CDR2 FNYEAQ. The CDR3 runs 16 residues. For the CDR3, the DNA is TGTGCCAGCAGCTTAGTATGGGAGCCCCCCTACAATGAGCAGTTCTTC. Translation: CASSLVWEPPYNEQFF.

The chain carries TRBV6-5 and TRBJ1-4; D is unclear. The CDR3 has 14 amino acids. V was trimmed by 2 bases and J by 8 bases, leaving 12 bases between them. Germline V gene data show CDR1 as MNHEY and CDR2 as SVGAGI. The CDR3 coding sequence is TGTGCCAGCAGTTACGGGATCAGAGGGGAAAAACTGTTTTTT. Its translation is CASSYGIRGEKLFF.

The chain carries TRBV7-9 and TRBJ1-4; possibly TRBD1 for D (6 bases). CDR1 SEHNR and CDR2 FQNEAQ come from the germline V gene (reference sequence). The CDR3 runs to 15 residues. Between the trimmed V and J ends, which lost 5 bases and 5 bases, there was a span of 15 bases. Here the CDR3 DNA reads TGTGCCAGCAGCATTACAATGACAGGAAATGAAAAACTGTTTTTT. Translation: CASSITMTGNEKLFF.

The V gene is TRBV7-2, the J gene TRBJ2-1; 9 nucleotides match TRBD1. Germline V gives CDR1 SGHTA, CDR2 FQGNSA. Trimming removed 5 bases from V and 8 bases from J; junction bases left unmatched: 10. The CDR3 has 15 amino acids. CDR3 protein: CASSPRQGGRYEQFF. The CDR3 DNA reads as TGTGCCAGCAGCCCCCGACAGGGGGGCCGCTATGAGCAGTTCTTC.

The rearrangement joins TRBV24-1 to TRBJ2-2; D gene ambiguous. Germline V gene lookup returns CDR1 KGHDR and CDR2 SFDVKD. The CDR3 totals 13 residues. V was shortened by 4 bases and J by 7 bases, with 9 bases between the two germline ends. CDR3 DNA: TGTGCCACCAGTGACCCTTTTTACGGGGAGCTGTTTTTT. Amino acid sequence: CATSDPFYGELFF.

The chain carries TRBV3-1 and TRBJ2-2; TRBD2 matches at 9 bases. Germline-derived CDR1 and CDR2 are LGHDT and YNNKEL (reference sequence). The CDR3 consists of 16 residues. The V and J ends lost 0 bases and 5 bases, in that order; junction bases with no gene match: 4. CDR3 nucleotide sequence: TGTGCCAGCAGCCAAGATGAGCTAGCGGGAACCGGGGAGCTGTTTTTT. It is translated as CASSQDELAGTGELFF.

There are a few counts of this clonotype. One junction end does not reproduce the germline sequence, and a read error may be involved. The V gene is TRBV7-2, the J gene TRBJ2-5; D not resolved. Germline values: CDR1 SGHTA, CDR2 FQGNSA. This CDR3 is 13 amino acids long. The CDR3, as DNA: TGTGCCAGCAGCTTAGATGTTCAAGGGACCCAGTACTTC. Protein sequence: CASSLDVQGTQYF.

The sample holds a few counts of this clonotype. The CDR3 DNA is TGTGCCAGCAGTTACTGGTCGTTGGTACAGTCGCCTAATCAGCCCCAGCATTTT. It encodes CASSYWSLVQSPNQPQHF. The rearrangement links TRBV6-5 to TRBJ1-5; no firm D call. Deletions cut 1 base from V and 4 bases from J, with 20 bases between. Germline V CDR1 and CDR2: MNHEY, SVGAGI. The CDR3 is 18 amino acids.

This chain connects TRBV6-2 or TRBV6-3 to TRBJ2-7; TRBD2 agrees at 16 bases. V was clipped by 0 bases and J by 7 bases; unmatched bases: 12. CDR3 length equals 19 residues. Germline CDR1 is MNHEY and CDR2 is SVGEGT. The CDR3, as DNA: TGTGCCAGCAGTTACTCGAAGGGGACTAGCGGGAGGGCTATCGCAGAGCAGTACTTC. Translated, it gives CASSYSKGTSGRAIAEQYF.

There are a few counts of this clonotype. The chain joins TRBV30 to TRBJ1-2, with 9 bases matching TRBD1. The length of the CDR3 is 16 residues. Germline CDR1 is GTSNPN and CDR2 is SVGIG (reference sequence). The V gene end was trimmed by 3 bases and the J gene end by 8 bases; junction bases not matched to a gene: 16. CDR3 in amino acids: CAWSVPRGQGYWGYTF. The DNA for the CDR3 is TGTGCCTGGAGCGTCCCACGGGGACAGGGTTATTGGGGCTACACCTTC. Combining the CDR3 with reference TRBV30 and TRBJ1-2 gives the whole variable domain SQTIHQWPATLVQPVGSPLSLECTVEGTSNPNLYWYRQAAGRGLQLLFYSVGIGQISSEVPQNLSASRPQDRQFILSSKKLLLSDSGFYLCAWSVPRGQGYWGYTFGSGTRLTVV.

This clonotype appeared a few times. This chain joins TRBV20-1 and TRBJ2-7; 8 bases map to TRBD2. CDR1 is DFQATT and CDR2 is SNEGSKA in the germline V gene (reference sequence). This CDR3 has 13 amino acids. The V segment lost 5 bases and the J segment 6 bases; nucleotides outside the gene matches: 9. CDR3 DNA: TGCAGTGCTGTCCCGGGACTAGTCGCCGAGCAGTACTTC. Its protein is CSAVPGLVAEQYF.

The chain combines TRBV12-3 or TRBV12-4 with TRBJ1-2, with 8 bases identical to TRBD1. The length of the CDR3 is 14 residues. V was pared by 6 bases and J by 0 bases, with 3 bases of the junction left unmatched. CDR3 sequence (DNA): TGTGCCAGCAGCACAGGGGGGACTAACTATGGCTACACCTTC. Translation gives CASSTGGTNYGYTF.

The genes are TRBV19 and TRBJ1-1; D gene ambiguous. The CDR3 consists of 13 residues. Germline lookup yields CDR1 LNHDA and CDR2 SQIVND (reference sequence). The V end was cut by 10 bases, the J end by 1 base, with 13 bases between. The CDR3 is CATQGWKNTEAFF. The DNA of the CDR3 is TGTGCCACCCAAGGTTGGAAGAACACTGAAGCTTTCTTT.

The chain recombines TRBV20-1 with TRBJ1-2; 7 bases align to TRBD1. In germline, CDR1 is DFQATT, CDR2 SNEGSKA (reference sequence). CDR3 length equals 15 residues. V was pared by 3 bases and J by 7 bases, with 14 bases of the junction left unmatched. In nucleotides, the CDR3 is TGCAGTGCTAGCCACCAGGACAGGAGACTAGGTGGCTACACCTTC. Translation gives CSASHQDRRLGGYTF.

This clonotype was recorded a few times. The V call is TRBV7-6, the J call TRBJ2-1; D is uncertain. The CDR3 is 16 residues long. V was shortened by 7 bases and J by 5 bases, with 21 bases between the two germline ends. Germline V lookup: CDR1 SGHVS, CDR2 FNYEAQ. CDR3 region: CASTLVDAHSDNEQFF. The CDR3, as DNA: TGTGCCAGCACCTTGGTCGATGCTCATTCCGACAATGAGCAGTTCTTC.

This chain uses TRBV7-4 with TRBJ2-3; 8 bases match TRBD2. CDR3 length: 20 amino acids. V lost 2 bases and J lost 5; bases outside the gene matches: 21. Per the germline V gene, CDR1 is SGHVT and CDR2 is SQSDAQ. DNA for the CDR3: TGTGCCAGCAGCTTAAAGGGGATTGGCGGACTAGCAGACGTGGGAGATACGCAGTATTTT. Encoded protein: CASSLKGIGGLADVGDTQYF.

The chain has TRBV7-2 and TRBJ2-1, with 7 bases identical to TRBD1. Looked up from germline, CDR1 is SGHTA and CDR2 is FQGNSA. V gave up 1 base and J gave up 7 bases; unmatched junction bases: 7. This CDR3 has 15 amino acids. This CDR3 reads CASSLEGGEWNEQFF. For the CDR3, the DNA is TGTGCCAGCAGCTTAGAAGGGGGCGAATGGAATGAGCAGTTCTTC.

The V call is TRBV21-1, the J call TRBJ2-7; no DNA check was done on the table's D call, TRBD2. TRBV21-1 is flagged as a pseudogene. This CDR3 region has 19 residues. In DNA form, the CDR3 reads TGTGCCAGCAGCCCCCCAAGGGTGCTAGCGGGAGGGACAACCTACGAGCAGTACTTC. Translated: CASSPPRVLAGGTTYEQYF.

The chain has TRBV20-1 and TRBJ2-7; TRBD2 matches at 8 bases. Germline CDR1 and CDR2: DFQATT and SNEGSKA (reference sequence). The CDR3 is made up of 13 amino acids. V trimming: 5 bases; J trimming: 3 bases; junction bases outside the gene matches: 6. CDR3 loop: CSALAGGVYEQYF. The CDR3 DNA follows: TGCAGTGCTCTGGCGGGGGGAGTCTACGAGCAGTACTTC.

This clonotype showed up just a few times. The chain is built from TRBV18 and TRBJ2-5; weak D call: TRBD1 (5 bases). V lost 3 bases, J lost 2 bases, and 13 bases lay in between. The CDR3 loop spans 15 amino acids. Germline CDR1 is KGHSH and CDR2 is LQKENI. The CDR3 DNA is TGTGCCAGCTCACCGTCTCCTCAGGGTCAAGAGACCCAGTACTTC. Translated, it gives CASSPSPQGQETQYF.

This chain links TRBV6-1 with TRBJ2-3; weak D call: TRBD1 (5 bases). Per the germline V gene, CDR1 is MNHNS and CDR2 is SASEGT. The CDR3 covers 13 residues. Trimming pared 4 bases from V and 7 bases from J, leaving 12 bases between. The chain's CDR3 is CASSGQGRHTQYF. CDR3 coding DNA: TGTGCCAGCAGTGGCCAGGGTCGCCATACGCAGTATTTT.